The subject of this entry is one T cell receptor (beta chain). Its target antigen remains unknown. Per-base qualities were not stored, and no clone one base away is much larger. The sample comes from a study of blood T cell repertoires in COVID-19 (dated by TCRdb to the early 2020s). Looking at the study overall: Samples from collaborators originated in the United States, Italy and Spain and spanned both the acute and convalescent phases of COVID-19. The prospective study material was composed of cDNA or gDNA derived from T cells, B-cell-depleted T cells, or PBMCs. The dataset comprised deeply sampled blood TCRbeta repertoires from subjects exposed to, actively infected with, or recovered from COVID-19. A freely available public database, intended as a resource for researchers studying the immune response to SARS-CoV-2, is where the repertoires were released. The samples were drawn from the first 160 participants of the ongoing ImmuneRACE study and from 1,200 or so subjects provided by 6 global collaborators. Sample metadata almost always included a de-identified subject ID, COVID-19 status, age in years and sex. Where available, HLA class I and class II types were obtained from metadata supplied by the sample provider rather than from assay-based typing.

General findings and caveats noted by the study authors: How much clinical and demographic metadata was included differed by source and by participant, and the metadata was provided uncurated.

In the germline V gene (reference sequence), CDR1 corresponds to SGHAT and CDR2 to FQDESV. V lost 3 bases and J lost 11 bases, and the count of bases not matched to a germline gene is 8. Counted from cysteine to phenylalanine, this CDR3 has 13 amino acids. Of the read, only the CDR3 DNA is kept; its 39 bases are in frame from base 1. The immunoSEQ Assay, a bias-controlled multiplex PCR, was used to amplify TCRbeta CDR3 regions from genomic DNA. As for how the authors treated the data: The number of nucleated cells in each sample was estimated from the amplification of reference gene primers within the assay. To quantify the absolute abundance of each unique TCRbeta CDR3 rearrangement, sequence reads were collapsed and filtered. Productive Simpson clonality was computed per sample as the square root of Simpson's diversity index over productive rearrangements. Drawn from immuneACCESS, this table holds only the in-frame rearrangements with V and J called that TCRdb kept. Clones are partly lost; checked studies trace under half to an unresolved V gene and leave the rest unexplained. That table gives V, J and clone size, and the DNA gave D and trimming. The sample table lists about 200,000 clones, approximately 84% of them with a count of one. The leading ten clones occupy 15% of the sample.

Participants in the prospective study were enrolled through a virtual design, were aged about 18 to 90 years, and lived in approximately 24 United States geographic areas. To assign participants to cohorts, the prospective study relied on clinical history that participants themselves reported in a screening survey and a study questionnaire. ImmuneRACE Cohort 3 recovered participants were defined by two consecutive negative NP/OP PCR tests, healthcare professional clearance, or symptom resolution. Each participant in the prospective study had whole blood, serum and a nasopharyngeal or oropharyngeal swab collected by mobile phlebotomists. Participants in the prospective study had the option to provide additional blood draws and questionnaires over a roughly two-month period. Prospective study blood samples were shipped either frozen or at room temperature before DNA extraction.

The sample taken for sequencing was PBMCs or T cells enriched from blood (not recorded which). This chain is built from TRBV11-1 and TRBJ2-5, and 8 junctional nucleotides match TRBD2. This sequence was found in a man aged 40-55 years who had recovered from COVID-19. The DNA sequence reads TGTGCCAGCAGCTTTAGCGGGGTTCAAAGTCAGTACTTC. Its product reads: CASSFSGVQSQYF.